The present entry profiles one T cell receptor (beta chain) with its context. What it recognizes is unknown. Sampled blood was obtained at baseline, cycle 4 day 1, and cycle 7 day 1. These data originate in a study of OX40 agonist ivuxolimab in advanced cancers. Germline V gene sequence: CDR1 KGHSH, CDR2 LQKENI. The CDR3 is 18 amino acids. The J segment lost 2 bases and the V segment lost 9 bases, leaving 16 bases of the junction unmatched. Study findings and constraints: Dose levels from 0.1 to 3.0 mg/kg saw CD4+ and CD8+ blood T cells expand clonally by week 6.

Profiling relied on immunoSEQ multiplex PCR, and the TCRdb table lists in-frame clones only, not all of them. This repertoire shows about 94,000 clones, over 75% found once; its top ten account for about 0.33%. Here the sequenced sample was CD4+ or CD8+ T cells sorted from blood, taken in a trial of the OX40 agonist ivuxolimab. The chain couples TRBV18 to TRBJ2-3; the match to TRBD1 covers 11 bases. This clonotype was obtained from an adult with an advanced solid tumor such as melanoma, head and neck, liver or kidney cancer. The chain's CDR3 is CASFTGQGALQNTDTQYF. The CDR3 bases are TGTGCCAGTTTCACCGGACAGGGGGCCCTCCAAAACACAGATACGCAGTATTTT.